The next 26 T cell receptor beta chains were all read from a single sample in a study of blood T cells in healthy people across ages. A second PCR of roughly 7 to 11 cycles used a sample-barcoded 5' primer and a J-beta primer mix. TCRdb passed the 5' RACE reads through MiXCR, listing each CDR3 protein once. The sample includes 600,000 to 850,000 distinct CDR3 sequences, 25% seen only once; the top ten take around 9.2%. These data also formed part of another study, on T cells of mothers and their children.

Sequenced input: blood. The origin of the receptors is a boy younger than 18 in good health.

The J gene is TRBJ2-1, the V gene TRBV5-6, with TRBD1 matching 7 bases. This CDR3 has 16 residues. V gave up 3 bases and J gave up 2 bases; unmatched junction bases: 8. Germline V gene data show CDR1 as SGHDT and CDR2 as YYEEEE. CDR3 sequence (DNA): TGTGCCAGCAGCTCCATGGTCGGGACAGCCTACAATGAGCAGTTCTTC. Protein product: CASSSMVGTAYNEQFF.

This clonotype appeared a few times. This rearrangement joins TRBV3-1 to TRBJ2-5; D unresolved. The DNA matches TRBJ2-7 better at its end, which makes the J call doubtful. Germline V gives CDR1 LGHDT, CDR2 YNNKEL (reference sequence). CDR3 length equals 17 residues. The CDR3 bases are TGTGCCAGCAGCCATCCAGCAAGGGTGAAGGACCCCTACGAGCAGTACTTC. Protein sequence: CASSHPARVKDPYEQYF.

The rearrangement links TRBV28 to TRBJ2-7; TRBD2 aligns across 8 bases. Trimming at V came to 2 bases and at J to 3 bases, leaving 3 bases not matched to a gene. Germline V lookup: CDR1 MDHEN, CDR2 SYDVKM. The CDR3 loop spans 14 amino acids. The CDR3 DNA sequence: TGTGCCAGCAGTTTAGCGACTAGCGACTACGAGCAGTACTTC. This sequence encodes CASSLATSDYEQYF.

The chain combines TRBV15 with TRBJ1-2; D not certain. V lost 2 bases and J 6 bases, leaving 13 bases between the germline ends. The CDR3 loop spans 14 amino acids. The germline gives CDR1 LNHNV, CDR2 YYDKDF (reference sequence). CDR3 in amino acids: CATSRLGPADGYTF. The CDR3 DNA sequence: TGTGCCACCAGCAGACTTGGACCAGCGGATGGCTACACCTTC.

This clonotype has just a few counts. The chain combines TRBV6-1 with TRBJ2-2; D perhaps matches TRBD1 (6 bases). The germline V gene has CDR1 MNHNS and CDR2 SASEGT. This CDR3 spans 15 amino acids. The V end lost 1 base, the J end lost 4 bases, and 10 bases lay between the germline ends. The CDR3 loop reads CASSEVQGSTGELFF. CDR3 bases: TGTGCCAGCAGTGAAGTGCAGGGGTCCACCGGGGAGCTGTTTTTT.

This clonotype appeared a few times. The gene calls are TRBV4-1 and TRBJ2-1, with a possible D match to TRBD2 (6 bases). Germline V gives CDR1 MGHRA, CDR2 YSYEKL. This CDR3 contains 16 residues. Trimming took 6 bases from V and 0 from J, leaving 15 bases between them. CDR3 sequence reads: CASSGGESGSYNEQFF. The CDR3 nucleotides are TGCGCCAGCAGTGGAGGGGAGAGCGGCTCCTACAATGAGCAGTTCTTC.

This clonotype has more than one count but fewer than ten. The J gene is TRBJ2-5, the V gene TRBV24-1, with 12 nucleotides matching TRBD2. This CDR3 is built from 16 residues. Germline loops: CDR1 KGHDR, CDR2 SFDVKD. V was pared by 4 bases and J by 4 bases, with 6 bases of the junction left unmatched. CDR3 bases: TGTGCCACCAGTGAAACTAGCGGGAGGTACCGAGAGACCCAGTACTTC. Translating gives CATSETSGRYRETQYF.

This clonotype appeared a few times. The chain uses TRBV28 and TRBJ2-5; 11 positions agree with TRBD2. CDR1 is MDHEN, CDR2 SYDVKM, per germline. Losses at the gene ends were 3 bases for V and 5 bases for J; bases not matched to a gene: 14. There are 18 residues in the CDR3. CDR3 DNA sequence: TGTGCCAGCAGTTTCGACGGTGTAGCGGGAGGGCCAAGTGAGACCCAGTACTTC. It codes for CASSFDGVAGGPSETQYF.

The V gene is TRBV7-9, the J gene TRBJ1-4; D unresolved. The CDR3 has 13 amino acids. Germline CDR1 and CDR2: SEHNR and FQNEAQ (reference sequence). The ends were cut back, 4 bases at V and 8 bases at J, with 11 bases in the middle. Written as DNA, the CDR3 is TGTGCCAGCAGCTCCCACCCGGACGAAAAACTGTTTTTT. This gives the protein CASSSHPDEKLFF.

The chain carries TRBV13 and TRBJ2-1; no clear D. Germline assignment: CDR1 PRHDT and CDR2 FYEKMQ (reference sequence). V shed 3 bases and J shed 4 bases, with 7 bases lying between them. The length of the CDR3 is 13 residues. CDR3 sequence: CASSFIAYNEQFF. CDR3 DNA sequence: TGTGCCAGCAGCTTTATAGCTTACAATGAGCAGTTCTTC.

The chain recombines TRBV7-2 with TRBJ2-7, with no clear D. CDR3 length equals 14 residues. In germline, CDR1 is SGHTA, CDR2 FQGNSA. V shed 5 bases and J shed 5 bases, with 16 bases lying between them. The CDR3 here is CASSQAQRTHEQYF. CDR3 DNA: TGTGCCAGCAGCCAAGCCCAGAGGACCCACGAGCAGTACTTC.

This chain connects TRBV29-1 to TRBJ1-1; D perhaps matches TRBD1 (5 bases). Per germline, CDR1 SQVTM and CDR2 ANQGSEA. V lost 0 bases and J 6 bases, leaving 14 bases between the germline ends. The CDR3 loop spans 14 amino acids. In DNA, the CDR3 is TGCAGCGTTGAAGATCGGGCAGGGCGACCTGAAGCTTTCTTT. This translates into CSVEDRAGRPEAFF.

Only a few counts were recorded for this clonotype. The chain couples TRBV2 to TRBJ2-5, with 7 bases that match TRBD1. The germline V gene has CDR1 SNHLY and CDR2 FYNNEI. V shed 1 base, J shed 5 bases, and the junction held 7 bases outside the gene matches. This CDR3 comprises 15 residues. CDR3 region: CASSEVDRTYETQYF. CDR3 nucleotides: TGTGCCAGCAGTGAAGTGGACAGGACCTATGAGACCCAGTACTTC.

CDR3 DNA sequence: TGTGCCAGCAGCTTAACAGGGGCCTTTAGCACAGATACGCAGTATTTT. It specifies CASSLTGAFSTDTQYF. The genes are TRBV11-2 and TRBJ2-3; 7 nucleotides line up with TRBD1. The CDR3 runs to 16 residues. J gave up 0 bases and V 2 bases, and 5 bases lay outside the gene matches. CDR1 and CDR2 from the germline V gene are SGHAT and FQNNGV.

The CDR3 loop reads CASSPGLAGGRTDTQYF. DNA of the CDR3: TGTGCCAGCAGCCCGGGACTAGCGGGGGGACGCACAGATACGCAGTATTTT. The genes are TRBV7-3 and TRBJ2-3; TRBD2 aligns across 15 bases. The junction had 4 bases not matched to a gene; V was cut back by 5 bases and J by 1 base. This CDR3 is 17 amino acids long. CDR1 and CDR2 from the germline V gene are SGHTA and FQGTGA.

This clonotype has at least ten counts. This rearrangement joins TRBV3-1 to TRBJ1-6; D gene ambiguous. CDR1 LGHDT and CDR2 YNNKEL come from the germline V gene (reference sequence). The CDR3 length is 13 residues. Trimming stripped 3 bases from V and 9 bases from J, with 9 bases between. The CDR3 spells CASSQGGSSPLHF. The CDR3 DNA is TGTGCCAGCAGCCAGGGAGGGAGTTCACCCCTCCACTTT.

The V and J genes are TRBV29-1 and TRBJ2-5, with TRBD1 matching over 7 bases. The J call is uncertain, as TRBJ2-7 better fits the DNA end. Germline loops: CDR1 SQVTM, CDR2 ANQGSEA. The CDR3 length is 13 residues. CDR3 DNA: TGCAGCGTTGGGGACAGAACCTCCTACGAGCAGTACTTC. Protein: CSVGDRTSYEQYF.

This chain links TRBV29-1 with TRBJ1-1; D gene ambiguous. CDR3 length: 10 amino acids. Germline V CDR1 and CDR2: SQVTM, ANQGSEA. V was clipped by 6 bases and J by 4 bases, with 6 bases between them. CDR3 loop: CSVFATEAFF. CDR3 coding DNA: TGCAGCGTGTTTGCCACTGAAGCTTTCTTT.

V usage is TRBV29-1 and J usage is TRBJ2-1; tentative D call: TRBD2 (7 bases). From germline, CDR1 is SQVTM and CDR2 ANQGSEA. This CDR3 contains 13 residues. Trimming took 7 bases from V and 6 from J, leaving 16 bases between them. Here the CDR3 DNA reads TGCAGCGCCTTGGGGGGGGCCTTCAATGAGCAGTTCTTC. Its translation is CSALGGAFNEQFF.

The chain is built from TRBV29-1 and TRBJ1-1; a possible D gene is TRBD1 (5 bases). The CDR3 length is 14 residues. Per the germline V gene, CDR1 is SQVTM and CDR2 is ANQGSEA. V was cut by 3 bases and J by 5 bases, with 16 bases left in between. CDR3 region: CSVDLQGLVTEAFF. CDR3 DNA sequence: TGCAGCGTTGACCTCCAGGGCTTAGTAACTGAAGCTTTCTTT.

The V gene is TRBV4-3, the J gene TRBJ1-4; D call uncertain. CDR1 and CDR2 (germline): LGHNA, YSLEER. V lost 0 bases, J lost 7 bases, and 12 bases lay in between. The CDR3 length is 15 residues. CDR3 DNA sequence: TGCGCCAGCAGCCAAGATCACGTTCCGATTGAAAAACTGTTTTTT. As protein: CASSQDHVPIEKLFF.

This clonotype was observed a few times. The chain uses TRBV7-2 and TRBJ2-3, with TRBD1 as a possible D gene (5 bases). The V gene lost 1 base and the J gene lost 4 bases, with 18 bases spanning the gap. Germline-derived CDR1 and CDR2 are SGHTA and FQGNSA. The CDR3 loop spans 17 amino acids. The CDR3, as DNA: TGTGCCAGCAGCTTAGACACAGGCGGATACGGACCAGATACGCAGTATTTT. Protein: CASSLDTGGYGPDTQYF.

This chain joins TRBV27 and TRBJ1-2; TRBD1 aligns across 10 bases. The CDR3 runs to 15 residues. The V gene end was trimmed by 5 bases and the J gene end by 5 bases; junction bases not matched to a gene: 8. The germline gives CDR1 MNHEY, CDR2 SMNVEV (reference sequence). The CDR3 DNA is TGTGCCAGCAGTCCCACGACAGGGGGCATTTATGGCTACACCTTC. Its protein is CASSPTTGGIYGYTF.

The chain links TRBV14 to TRBJ2-3, with 11 bases fitting TRBD2. V lost 3 bases to trimming and J lost 4 bases; unmatched junction nucleotides: 3. CDR1 and CDR2 from the germline V gene are SGHDN and FVKESK. The CDR3 totals 15 residues. CDR3 protein: CASSHLSGGADTQYF. For the CDR3, the DNA is TGTGCCAGCAGCCACCTTAGCGGGGGGGCAGATACGCAGTATTTT.

This chain connects TRBV11-2 to TRBJ2-5; no reliable D call. The CDR3 has 16 residues. Per the germline V gene, CDR1 is SGHAT and CDR2 is FQNNGV. V lost 5 bases to trimming and J lost 4 bases, with 20 bases between them. The CDR3 spells CASSEWSSYPPETQYF. The CDR3 coding sequence is TGTGCCAGCAGCGAATGGTCGTCCTACCCCCCAGAGACCCAGTACTTC.

The V call is TRBV6-1, the J call TRBJ2-7; D tentatively fits TRBD1 or TRBD2 (7 bases each). V shed 4 bases and J shed 4 bases, with 17 bases lying between them. CDR1 and CDR2 from the germline V gene are MNHNS and SASEGT. The CDR3 runs 15 residues. CDR3 in amino acids: CASSAGGTVIYEQYF. In DNA, the CDR3 is TGTGCCAGCAGTGCCGGGGGGACAGTTATATACGAGCAGTACTTC.